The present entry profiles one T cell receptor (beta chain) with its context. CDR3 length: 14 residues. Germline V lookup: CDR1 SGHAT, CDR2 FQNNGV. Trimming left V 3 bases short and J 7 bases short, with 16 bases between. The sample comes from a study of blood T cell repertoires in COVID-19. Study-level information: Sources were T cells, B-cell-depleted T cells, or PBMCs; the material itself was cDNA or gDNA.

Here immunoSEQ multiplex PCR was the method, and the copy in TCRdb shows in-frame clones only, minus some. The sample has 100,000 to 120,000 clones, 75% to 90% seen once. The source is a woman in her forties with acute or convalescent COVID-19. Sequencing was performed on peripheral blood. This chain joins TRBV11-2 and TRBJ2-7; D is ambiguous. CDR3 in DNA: TGTGCCAGCAGCTTGAGTCTGTTACTACGAGAGCAGTACTTC. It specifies CASSLSLLLREQYF.